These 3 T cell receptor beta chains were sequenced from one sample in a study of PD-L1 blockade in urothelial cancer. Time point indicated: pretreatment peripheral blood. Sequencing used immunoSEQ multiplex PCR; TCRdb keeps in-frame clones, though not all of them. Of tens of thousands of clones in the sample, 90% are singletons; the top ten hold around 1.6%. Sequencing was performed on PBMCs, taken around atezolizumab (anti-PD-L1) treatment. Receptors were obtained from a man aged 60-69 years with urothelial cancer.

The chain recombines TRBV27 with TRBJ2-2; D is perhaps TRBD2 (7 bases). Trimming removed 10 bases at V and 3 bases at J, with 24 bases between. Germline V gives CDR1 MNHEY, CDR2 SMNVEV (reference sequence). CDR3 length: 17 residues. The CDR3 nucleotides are TGTGCCATCACGTCGGGGGGCACCCGGTGGGACACCGGGGAGCTGTTTTTT. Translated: CAITSGGTRWDTGELFF.

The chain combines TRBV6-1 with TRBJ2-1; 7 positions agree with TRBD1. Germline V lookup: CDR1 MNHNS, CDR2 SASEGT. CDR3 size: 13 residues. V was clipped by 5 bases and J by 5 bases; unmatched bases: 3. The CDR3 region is CASSHDRDNEQFF. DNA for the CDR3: TGTGCCAGCAGTCACGACAGGGACAATGAGCAGTTCTTC.

CDR3 loop: CASSQDHSRDSPLHF. The CDR3 DNA reads TGCGCCAGCAGCCAAGATCATAGCCGGGATTCACCCCTCCACTTT. The gene calls are TRBV4-3 and TRBJ1-6, with no clear D. The V gene lost 0 bases and the J gene lost 8 bases, with 11 bases spanning the gap. The CDR3 covers 15 residues. Germline V gene sequence: CDR1 LGHNA, CDR2 YSLEER.